One sample yielded the 18 T cell receptor beta chains listed below, sequenced in a study of regulatory dendritic cells for organ transplantation. These receptors' antigens are unknown. The assay was immunoSEQ multiplex PCR, and TCRdb's table has in-frame clones only and misses some. This sample carries 20,000 or so clones, roughly 80% of them seen once, and the ten largest clones take 2.5% to 4%. CFSE-labeled sorted T cells met regulatory or mature dendritic cells for roughly 5 days. The sample was memory CD4+ T cells from blood cultured with regulatory dendritic cells. Subset defined: CD45RO+ memory T cells. The receptor source for this set is a human donor in good health.

CDR3 in DNA: TGTGCCAGTAGTATAGCGGAAGAGACCCAGTACTTC. Translation: CASSIAEETQYF. This sequence joins TRBV19 and TRBJ2-5; no reliable D call. Germline loops: CDR1 LNHDA, CDR2 SQIVND (reference sequence). This CDR3 has 12 residues. Deletions cut 1 base from V and 3 bases from J, with 3 bases between. The full variable domain, its missing parts supplied by reference TRBV19 and TRBJ2-5, is DGGITQSPKYLFRKEGQNVTLSCEQNLNHDAMYWYRQDPGQGLRLIYYSQIVNDFQKGDIAEGYSVSREKKESFPLTVTSAQKNPTAFYLCASSIAEETQYFGPGTRLLVL.

The gene calls are TRBV9 and TRBJ2-2; D is perhaps TRBD1 (5 bases). Germline V gene lookup returns CDR1 SGDLS and CDR2 YYNGEE. The CDR3 is made up of 14 amino acids. V lost 0 bases and J 3 bases, leaving 6 bases between the germline ends. This CDR3 reads CASSVGQYTGELFF. CDR3 DNA: TGTGCCAGCAGCGTAGGACAGTACACCGGGGAGCTGTTTTTT.

The genes are TRBV23-1 and TRBJ2-1; 10 bases are shared with TRBD2. Being an ORF, TRBV23-1 has a function that is uncertain. This CDR3 is 18 amino acids long. V was clipped by 11 bases and J by 4 bases; unmatched bases: 20. The CDR3 nucleotides read TGCGCCCCTTTGGGTGAGCGGGGGGGACGTTCCCTTTACAATGAGCAGTTCTTC. Amino acid sequence: CAPLGERGGRSLYNEQFF.

The rearrangement joins TRBV28 to TRBJ2-7; D remains unclear. Trimming cost V 5 bases and J 1 base, with 12 bases left between them. In germline, CDR1 is MDHEN, CDR2 SYDVKM. The CDR3 is 14 amino acids. CDR3 in amino acids: CASSRDPGSYEQYF. The CDR3 bases are TGTGCCAGCAGTCGAGACCCCGGGTCCTACGAGCAGTACTTC.

The chain couples TRBV19 to TRBJ2-2; possibly TRBD2 for D (5 bases). CDR3 length: 14 residues. CDR1 LNHDA and CDR2 SQIVND come from the germline V gene (reference sequence). V shed 5 bases and J shed 2 bases, with 9 bases lying between them. CDR3 DNA: TGTGCCAGTAGTTTCGGACTCAACACCGGGGAGCTGTTTTTT. Translation: CASSFGLNTGELFF. The complete variable domain, with remaining parts taken from reference TRBV19 and TRBJ2-2, reads DGGITQSPKYLFRKEGQNVTLSCEQNLNHDAMYWYRQDPGQGLRLIYYSQIVNDFQKGDIAEGYSVSREKKESFPLTVTSAQKNPTAFYLCASSFGLNTGELFFGEGSRLTVL.

The V gene is TRBV29-1, the J gene TRBJ1-3; D uncertain. This CDR3 region has 15 residues. Germline V lookup: CDR1 SQVTM, CDR2 ANQGSEA. The germline V and J ends were trimmed by 5 bases and 0 bases, with 14 bases remaining between them. CDR3 protein: CSVSADLNSGNTIYF. CDR3 nucleotide sequence: TGCAGCGTTTCTGCTGACTTGAACTCTGGAAACACCATATATTTT.

This clone was picked up a small number of times. The chain recombines TRBV7-3 with TRBJ2-1, with TRBD2 matching over 7 bases. CDR1 is SGHTA and CDR2 is FQGTGA in the germline V gene. CDR3 length: 14 amino acids. V gave up 2 bases and J gave up 7 bases; unmatched junction bases: 5. CDR3 sequence: CASSLLGEGNEQFF. The CDR3 region has the DNA TGTGCCAGCAGCTTATTGGGGGAGGGTAATGAGCAGTTCTTC.

The chain couples TRBV7-3 to TRBJ1-1; D gene unclear. CDR1 and CDR2 from the germline V gene are SGHTA and FQGTGA. CDR3 size: 14 residues. V lost 0 bases, J lost 1 base, and 6 bases lay in between. The chain's CDR3 is CASSLTAENTEAFF. The CDR3 DNA sequence: TGTGCCAGCAGCTTAACGGCGGAGAACACTGAAGCTTTCTTT.

The gene calls are TRBV7-9 and TRBJ2-1; unclear D gene. The germline V gene encodes CDR1 SEHNR and CDR2 FQNEAQ (reference sequence). The CDR3 contains 14 residues. The ends were cut back, 4 bases at V and 2 bases at J, with 9 bases in the middle. The CDR3, as DNA: TGTGCCAGCAGCTGGAACGGTGCCTACAATGAGCAGTTCTTC. This sequence encodes CASSWNGAYNEQFF.

This sequence joins TRBV7-2 and TRBJ2-1; D unresolved. This CDR3 has 13 amino acids. CDR1 SGHTA and CDR2 FQGNSA come from the germline V gene. The ends were cut back, 5 bases at V and 6 bases at J, with 11 bases in the middle. The CDR3 region has the DNA TGTGCCAGCAGCCCCCAGACTGTCAATGAGCAGTTCTTC. This sequence encodes CASSPQTVNEQFF.

The chain couples TRBV25-1 to TRBJ1-4; no definite D call. Trimming shortened V by 4 bases and J by 0 bases, and 18 bases separated the two germline ends. Germline CDR1 is MGHDK and CDR2 is SYGVNS. The CDR3 has 18 amino acids. The CDR3 spells CASSAIALTGATNEKLFF. CDR3 bases: TGTGCCAGCAGTGCGATAGCCCTGACGGGAGCAACTAATGAAAAACTGTTTTTT.

This chain connects TRBV5-1 to TRBJ1-5; D uncertain. Trimming cost V 2 bases and J 1 base, with 4 bases left between them. This CDR3 has 13 residues. Germline CDR1 is SGHRS and CDR2 is YFSETQ. CDR3 in amino acids: CASSLWSNQPQHF. In DNA form, the CDR3 reads TGCGCCAGCAGCTTATGGAGCAATCAGCCCCAGCATTTT.

This clone was picked up one time. The chain carries TRBV6-4 and TRBJ2-3; perhaps TRBD2 as D (5 bases). Per the germline V gene, CDR1 is MRHNA and CDR2 is SNTAGT. The CDR3 totals 14 residues. V was cut by 0 bases and J by 1 base, with 5 bases left in between. CDR3 amino acids: CASSDSGGTDTQYF. CDR3 nucleotide sequence: TGTGCCAGCAGTGACTCCGGGGGCACAGATACGCAGTATTTT.

The V and J genes are TRBV28 and TRBJ1-3; a weak D match, TRBD1 (6 bases). Trimming left V 6 bases short and J 7 bases short, with 19 bases between. The CDR3 runs 15 residues. The germline V gene has CDR1 MDHEN and CDR2 SYDVKM. CDR3 loop: CASRGGRGARNTIYF. CDR3 DNA: TGTGCCAGCAGAGGGGGTCGGGGGGCTCGGAACACCATATATTTT.

J is TRBJ2-1 and V is TRBV11-1; D is ambiguous. The germline CDR1 and CDR2 sequences are SGHAT and FQDESV (reference sequence). Trimming stripped 3 bases from V and 0 bases from J, with 12 bases between. The CDR3 sequence is 16 residues long. Here the CDR3 reads CASSFTNDVSYNEQFF. In DNA form, the CDR3 reads TGTGCCAGCAGCTTCACGAATGACGTCTCCTACAATGAGCAGTTCTTC. The full variable domain, with the rest looked up from reference TRBV11-1 and TRBJ2-1, is EAEVAQSPRYKITEKSQAVAFWCDPISGHATLYWYRQILGQGPELLVQFQDESVVDDSQLPKDRFSAERLKGVDSTLKIQPAELGDSAMYLCASSFTNDVSYNEQFFGPGTRLTVL.

The gene calls are TRBV11-2 and TRBJ2-2; 9 positions agree with TRBD1. The trim removed 4 bases at V and 5 bases at J, leaving 11 bases unmatched. CDR1 SGHAT and CDR2 FQNNGV come from the germline V gene. This CDR3 has 17 residues. Here the CDR3 DNA reads TGTGCCAGCAGCTCACAAAGGGGACAGGGCCGGACCGGGGAGCTGTTTTTT. Translating gives CASSSQRGQGRTGELFF.

Here the CDR3 DNA reads TGTGCCAGCAGTGAAGAGACAGGGAATGAGCAGTTCTTC. This translates into CASSEETGNEQFF. V is TRBV2 and J is TRBJ2-1; TRBD1 agrees at 7 bases. Germline CDR1 reads SNHLY; CDR2 reads FYNNEI. CDR3 length: 13 residues. V lost 1 base to trimming and J lost 7 bases; unmatched junction nucleotides: 1. Drawing the rest from reference TRBV2 and TRBJ2-1, the complete variable domain is EPEVTQTPSHQVTQMGQEVILRCVPISNHLYFYWYRQILGQKVEFLVSFYNNEISEKSEIFDDQFSVERPDGSNFTLKIRSTKLEDSAMYFCASSEETGNEQFFGPGTRLTVL.

The chain couples TRBV28 to TRBJ1-5; D call uncertain. This CDR3 has 14 residues. V was shortened by 6 bases and J by 4 bases, with 13 bases between the two germline ends. From germline, CDR1 is MDHEN and CDR2 SYDVKM. CDR3 sequence reads: CASSPGQVNQPQHF. For the CDR3, the DNA is TGTGCCAGCAGCCCCGGGCAGGTAAATCAGCCCCAGCATTTT.